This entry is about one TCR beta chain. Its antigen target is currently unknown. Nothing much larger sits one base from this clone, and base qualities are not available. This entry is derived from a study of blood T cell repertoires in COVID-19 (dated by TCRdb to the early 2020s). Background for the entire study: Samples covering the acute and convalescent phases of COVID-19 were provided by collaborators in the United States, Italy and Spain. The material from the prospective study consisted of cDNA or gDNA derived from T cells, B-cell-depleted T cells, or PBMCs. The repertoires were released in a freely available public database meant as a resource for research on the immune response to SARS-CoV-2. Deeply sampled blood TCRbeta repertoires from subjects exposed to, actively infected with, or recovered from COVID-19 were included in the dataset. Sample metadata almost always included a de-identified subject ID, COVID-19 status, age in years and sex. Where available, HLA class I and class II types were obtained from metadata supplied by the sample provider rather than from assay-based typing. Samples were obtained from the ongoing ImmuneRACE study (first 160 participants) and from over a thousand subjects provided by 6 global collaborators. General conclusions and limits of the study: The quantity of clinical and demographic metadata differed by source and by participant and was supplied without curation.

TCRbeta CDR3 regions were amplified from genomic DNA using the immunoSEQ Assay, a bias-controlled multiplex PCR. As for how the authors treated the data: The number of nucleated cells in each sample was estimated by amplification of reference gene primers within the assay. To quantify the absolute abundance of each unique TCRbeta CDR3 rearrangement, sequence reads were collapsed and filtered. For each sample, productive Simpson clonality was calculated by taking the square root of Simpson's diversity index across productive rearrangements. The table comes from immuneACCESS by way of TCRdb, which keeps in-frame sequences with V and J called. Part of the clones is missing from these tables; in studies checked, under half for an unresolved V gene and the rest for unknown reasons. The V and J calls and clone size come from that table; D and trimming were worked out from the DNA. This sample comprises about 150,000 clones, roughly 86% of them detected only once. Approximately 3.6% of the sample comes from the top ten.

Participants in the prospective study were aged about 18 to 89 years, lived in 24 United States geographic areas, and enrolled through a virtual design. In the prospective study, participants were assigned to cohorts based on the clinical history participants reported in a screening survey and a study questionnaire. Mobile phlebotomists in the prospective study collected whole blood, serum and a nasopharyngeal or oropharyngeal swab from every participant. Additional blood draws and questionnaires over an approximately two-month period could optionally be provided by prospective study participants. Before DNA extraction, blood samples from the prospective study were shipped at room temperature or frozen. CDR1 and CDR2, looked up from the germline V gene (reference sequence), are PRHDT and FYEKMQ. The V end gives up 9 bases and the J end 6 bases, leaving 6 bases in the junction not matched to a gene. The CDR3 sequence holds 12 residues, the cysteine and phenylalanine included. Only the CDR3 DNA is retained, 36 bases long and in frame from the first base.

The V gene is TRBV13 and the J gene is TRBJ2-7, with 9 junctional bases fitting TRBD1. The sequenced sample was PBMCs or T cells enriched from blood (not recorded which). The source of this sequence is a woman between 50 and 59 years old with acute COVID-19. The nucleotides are TGTGCCAGTGGGACAGGGAAAGGCGAGCAGTACTTC. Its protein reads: CASGTGKGEQYF.